Each of the 8 T cell receptor beta chains below was sequenced from the same sample in a study of CXCR3-negative and CXCR3-positive naive CD8 T cells. Libraries of TRB cDNA were made by 5' RACE and carried UMIs. Each CDR3 protein gets one entry in TCRdb, which reprocessed the 5' RACE reads and gives no DNA. The sample table includes approximately 41,000 distinct CDR3 sequences. Material for sequencing was memory CD8+ T cells from blood. The receptors were gathered from a human donor in good health. Some clones in this sample may be carry-over from other donors' samples.

V and J are TRBV7-6 and TRBJ1-1; no DNA is available, so the TRBD1 call from TCRdb remains unchecked. From germline, CDR1 is SGHVS and CDR2 FNYEAQ. The CDR3 length is 13 residues. The CDR3 sequence: CASRDRKNTEAFF.

The chain links TRBV20-1 to TRBJ2-3; TCRdb gives TRBD2 as the D gene, but with no DNA this cannot be confirmed. The CDR3 spans 15 residues. CDR1 and CDR2 from the germline V gene are DFQATT and SNEGSKA (reference sequence). This CDR3 is CSAPGLAGDTDTQYF.

This chain uses TRBV20-1 with TRBJ1-1; absent DNA, TCRdb's TRBD1 call cannot be checked. The CDR3 is made up of 15 amino acids. Germline lookup yields CDR1 DFQATT and CDR2 SNEGSKA (reference sequence). CDR3: CSARDPARGDTEAFF.

This sequence joins TRBV5-5 and TRBJ1-6; there is no DNA to check the TCRdb D call of TRBD1. Per germline, CDR1 SGHKS and CDR2 YYEKEE (reference sequence). CDR3 size: 16 residues. The CDR3 loop reads CASSLGDGTYNSPLHF.

The chain links TRBV15 to TRBJ2-3; no DNA is available, so the TRBD1 call from TCRdb remains unchecked. Germline V gene sequence: CDR1 LNHNV, CDR2 YYDKDF (reference sequence). This CDR3 comprises 15 residues. The CDR3: CATSRRDRGQDTQYF.

This chain joins TRBV7-3 and TRBJ2-5; TCRdb selects TRBD1, and the lack of DNA leaves this call unchecked. Germline loops: CDR1 SGHTA, CDR2 FQGTGA. The CDR3 sequence is 15 residues long. CDR3 region: CASSLRGGPQETQYF.

The chain combines TRBV6-4 with TRBJ2-3; without DNA, the TCRdb call of TRBD2 cannot be checked. Germline CDR1 MRHNA, CDR2 SNTAGT. CDR3 size: 16 residues. This chain's CDR3 is CASSAEVGGGTDTQYF.

V usage is TRBV6-6 and J usage is TRBJ1-2. This CDR3 contains 12 residues. From germline, CDR1 is MNHNY and CDR2 SVGAGI (reference sequence). The CDR3 sequence is CASSVGLSGYTF.